This is a list of T cell receptor beta chains from one sample in a study of cytomegalovirus exposure and HLA in healthy donors. The repertoire was sequenced with immunoSEQ multiplex PCR; TCRdb's copy has only in-frame clones and lacks some. The repertoire holds 40,000 to 45,000 clones, with about nine tenths as singletons. Input material: PBMCs. All receptors derive from a woman aged 40 to 50 in good health and CMV-seropositive. Both conserved end residues are part of each CDR3. D genes are given only for firm matches. Some rows have no size entry. The others give once, few or many, or a class for an expanded clone.

j_gene: TRBJ2-7
d_gene: NA
v_gene: TRBV11-2
abundance: NA
CDR3nt: TGTGCCAGCAGCTTTGGGGACGGGAGCTACGAGCAGTACTTC
CDR3aa: CASSFGDGSYEQYF

j_gene: TRBJ2-3
d_gene: NA
v_gene: TRBV6-1
abundance: NA
CDR3nt: TGTGCCAGCAGTGACAGGGGGGTCCCAGATACGCAGTATTTT
CDR3aa: CASSDRGVPDTQYF

j_gene: TRBJ2-3
d_gene: TRBD2
v_gene: TRBV25-1
abundance: once
CDR3nt: TGTGCCAGCAGTGAATCGAAGCGGGACACAGATACGCAGTATTTT
CDR3aa: CASSESKRDTDTQYF

j_gene: TRBJ2-3
d_gene: NA
v_gene: TRBV13
abundance: few
CDR3nt: TGTGCCAGCAGCTCCTCGCTGGGAGAGCGGAGTCATGTCACAGATACGCAGTATTTT
CDR3aa: CASSSSLGERSHVTDTQYF

j_gene: TRBJ1-2
d_gene: TRBD1
v_gene: TRBV10-3
abundance: NA
CDR3nt: TGTGCCATCAGTGACCCGGGACAGGGTCGAGGGCCTTATGGCTACACCTTC
CDR3aa: CAISDPGQGRGPYGYTF

j_gene: TRBJ2-1
d_gene: NA
v_gene: TRBV15
abundance: NA
CDR3nt: TGTGCCACCAGACGGGGACAAACCTACAATGAGCAGTTCTTC
CDR3aa: CATRRGQTYNEQFF

j_gene: TRBJ2-7
d_gene: NA
v_gene: TRBV18
abundance: NA
CDR3nt: TGTGCCAGCTCACCGGACTTAAACTACGAGCAGTACTTC
CDR3aa: CASSPDLNYEQYF

j_gene: TRBJ1-3
d_gene: TRBD1
v_gene: TRBV6-5
abundance: NA
CDR3nt: TGTGCCGGCAGTTACAGGGGCCACACCTCTGGAAACACCATATATTTT
CDR3aa: CAGSYRGHTSGNTIYF

j_gene: TRBJ2-5
d_gene: NA
v_gene: TRBV21-1
abundance: NA
CDR3nt: TGTGCCAGCAGCAAAGATTGGACTAGCGGGAGTAGGGAGACCCAGTACTTC
CDR3aa: CASSKDWTSGSRETQYF

j_gene: TRBJ2-1
d_gene: NA
v_gene: TRBV6-5
abundance: NA
CDR3nt: TGTGCCAGCAGTTATTTCCAGGGATCCGGGGGCAATGAGCAGTTCTTC
CDR3aa: CASSYFQGSGGNEQFF

j_gene: TRBJ2-7
d_gene: TRBD2
v_gene: TRBV6-1
abundance: NA
CDR3nt: TGTGCCATGGCCAGTTTGACTAGCGGAAAGCAGTACTTC
CDR3aa: CAMASLTSGKQYF

j_gene: TRBJ1-5
d_gene: NA
v_gene: TRBV2
abundance: few
CDR3nt: TGTGCCAGCAGTTCCGGGACTTCCAGTTCGCGCAATCAGCCCCAGCATTTT
CDR3aa: CASSSGTSSSRNQPQHF

j_gene: TRBJ2-3
d_gene: TRBD2
v_gene: TRBV7-7
abundance: once
CDR3nt: TGTGCTAGCAGCTTGGGGAGCGGGGCTAGCACAGATACGCAGTATTTT
CDR3aa: CASSLGSGASTDTQYF

j_gene: TRBJ1-4
d_gene: TRBD1
v_gene: TRBV18
abundance: NA
CDR3nt: TGTGCCAGCTCACCGAAGACAGGGGTCGAAAAACTGTTTTTT
CDR3aa: CASSPKTGVEKLFF

j_gene: TRBJ2-7
d_gene: NA
v_gene: TRBV4-1
abundance: NA
CDR3nt: TGCGCCAGCAGCCAAGATCTACAGCTTACCTACGAGCAGTACTTC
CDR3aa: CASSQDLQLTYEQYF

j_gene: TRBJ2-3
d_gene: TRBD2
v_gene: TRBV6-4
abundance: NA
CDR3nt: TGTGCCAGCAGTGACTCAAGCGGGGGAGACACAGATACGCAGTATTTT
CDR3aa: CASSDSSGGDTDTQYF

j_gene: TRBJ2-2
d_gene: NA
v_gene: TRBV11-2
abundance: NA
CDR3nt: TGTGCCAGCAGCTACACCCGGGGGGCGGGGAACACCGGGGAGCTGTTTTTT
CDR3aa: CASSYTRGAGNTGELFF

j_gene: TRBJ2-3
d_gene: NA
v_gene: TRBV18
abundance: NA
CDR3nt: TGTGCCAGCTCACCAGTGGGCGATACGCAGTATTTT
CDR3aa: CASSPVGDTQYF

j_gene: TRBJ1-1
d_gene: NA
v_gene: TRBV7-2
abundance: NA
CDR3nt: TGTGCCAGCGGGTCAGGGCTGACTGAAGCTTTCTTT
CDR3aa: CASGSGLTEAFF

j_gene: TRBJ2-1
d_gene: NA
v_gene: TRBV6-4
abundance: NA
CDR3nt: TGTGCCAGCAGCGCCGGCTCCTACAATGAGCAGTTCTTC
CDR3aa: CASSAGSYNEQFF

j_gene: TRBJ1-5
d_gene: NA
v_gene: TRBV27
abundance: NA
CDR3nt: TGTGCCAGCAGTTTGCAGAATAGCAATCAGCCCCAGCATTTT
CDR3aa: CASSLQNSNQPQHF

j_gene: TRBJ2-7
d_gene: NA
v_gene: TRBV2
abundance: NA
CDR3nt: TGTGCCAGCAGTGAAGCCCTCGCTTCTACCTACGAGCAGTACTTC
CDR3aa: CASSEALASTYEQYF

j_gene: TRBJ1-1
d_gene: NA
v_gene: TRBV6-5
abundance: few
CDR3nt: TGTGCCAGCAGTTACTCTGGGGGCCGGACGAACACTGAAGCTTTCTTT
CDR3aa: CASSYSGGRTNTEAFF

j_gene: TRBJ2-7
d_gene: TRBD1
v_gene: TRBV2
abundance: NA
CDR3nt: TGTGCCAGCAGTGCCGAGGGCAGGGGGTACGAGCAGTACTTC
CDR3aa: CASSAEGRGYEQYF

j_gene: TRBJ2-7
d_gene: TRBD1
v_gene: TRBV7-6
abundance: NA
CDR3nt: TGTGCCAGCAGCTTAGAGGAGGGGACAGGGACGTACGAGCAGTACTTC
CDR3aa: CASSLEEGTGTYEQYF

j_gene: TRBJ1-2
d_gene: TRBD1
v_gene: TRBV11-3
abundance: NA
CDR3nt: TGCGCCAGCAGCTTCATCGCCGGGACAGCTTTTCCAGCTGGCTACACCTTC
CDR3aa: CASSFIAGTAFPAGYTF

j_gene: TRBJ2-7
d_gene: NA
v_gene: TRBV4-1
abundance: NA
CDR3nt: TGCGCCAGCAGCCAAGCCCCGTCGGGAGCAGGGATCTACGAGCAGTACTTC
CDR3aa: CASSQAPSGAGIYEQYF

j_gene: TRBJ2-1
d_gene: NA
v_gene: TRBV7-8
abundance: once
CDR3nt: TGTGCCAGCAGCCCTTCGGGGGGCCAGGTCAATGAGCAGTTCTTC
CDR3aa: CASSPSGGQVNEQFF

j_gene: TRBJ2-7
d_gene: NA
v_gene: TRBV28
abundance: NA
CDR3nt: TGTGCCAGCACCAATCTAGGGACTTCCTACGAGCAGTACTTC
CDR3aa: CASTNLGTSYEQYF

j_gene: TRBJ1-5
d_gene: NA
v_gene: TRBV6-1
abundance: NA
CDR3nt: TGTGCCAGCAGTGATCCCGCGATCGAGCCCCAGCATTTT
CDR3aa: CASSDPAIEPQHF

j_gene: TRBJ1-2
d_gene: NA
v_gene: TRBV10-2
abundance: NA
CDR3nt: TGCGCCAGCAGTGAGGGGGGGTATGGCTACACCTTC
CDR3aa: CASSEGGYGYTF

j_gene: TRBJ2-1
d_gene: TRBD2
v_gene: TRBV19
abundance: NA
CDR3nt: TGTGCCAGTAGTATACCGCGGGGGATGTACAATGAGCAGTTCTTC
CDR3aa: CASSIPRGMYNEQFF

j_gene: TRBJ2-7
d_gene: TRBD1
v_gene: TRBV7-8
abundance: NA
CDR3nt: TGTGCCAGCAGCCCAGGACAGGGGCTCCCCTACGAGCAGTACTTC
CDR3aa: CASSPGQGLPYEQYF

j_gene: TRBJ2-2
d_gene: NA
v_gene: TRBV11-3
abundance: NA
CDR3nt: TGTGCCAGCAGCTTTTCGAGGTCCGGGGAGCTGTTTTTT
CDR3aa: CASSFSRSGELFF

j_gene: TRBJ2-7
d_gene: TRBD2
v_gene: TRBV6-6
abundance: once
CDR3nt: TGTGCCAGTAAACCCGGGGGGAGCTCCTACGAGCAGTACTTC
CDR3aa: CASKPGGSSYEQYF

j_gene: TRBJ2-1
d_gene: NA
v_gene: TRBV19
abundance: NA
CDR3nt: TGTGCCAGTAGTATACCTCCACCGGGGGGCGCGCATGAGCAGTTCTTC
CDR3aa: CASSIPPPGGAHEQFF

j_gene: TRBJ1-2
d_gene: TRBD1
v_gene: TRBV10-3
abundance: once
CDR3nt: TGTGCCCTCAAGGGACAGAACTCTTCCGGCTACACCTTC
CDR3aa: CALKGQNSSGYTF